The 16 T cell receptor beta chains reported below all come from one sample, sequenced in a study of T cells in Graves' hyperthyroidism and ophthalmopathy. Amplified TCR beta CDR3 regions derived from RNA transcripts. When the TCR CDR3 underwent first-round RT-PCR, the HTBI primer set was used. TCRdb passed the multiplex PCR reads through MiXCR, listing each CDR3 protein once. Among 500,000 to 700,000 distinct CDR3 sequences listed, around 17% were seen once. Input material: blood. Every receptor here comes from a woman under 30 with Graves' hyperthyroidism.

V gene TRBV6-5 combines with J gene TRBJ1-3; D not resolved. This CDR3 region has 18 residues. Germline V CDR1 and CDR2: MNHEY, SVGAGI. V dropped 2 bases and J dropped 12 bases, with 29 bases sitting between them. The CDR3 DNA sequence: TGTGCCAGCAGTTACCGTACGAATTTGGGCCTTTGCGGTAGGATCATATATTTT. This sequence encodes CASSYRTNLGLCGRIIYF.

The V gene is TRBV2, the J gene TRBJ2-7; TRBD2 matches 16 bases. V gave up 6 bases and J gave up 3 bases; unmatched junction bases: 5. This CDR3 contains 16 residues. The V gene's germline CDR1 is SNHLY and CDR2 FYNNEI. In DNA, the CDR3 is TGTGCCAGCAGATCGGGACTAGCGGGGGGGGACTACGAGCAGTACTTC. Its translation: CASRSGLAGGDYEQYF.

As to this clonotype: One end of the junction is discordant with germline, which a read error may explain. This sequence joins TRBV3-1 and TRBJ2-7; 9 nucleotides line up with TRBD2. Germline CDR1 and CDR2: LGHDT and YNNKEL (reference sequence). This CDR3 has 17 amino acids. The CDR3 region has the DNA TGTGCCAACAGCTTAAGGTTCCGGGGGTCTAGCGGGAACGAGCAGTACTTC. Amino acid sequence: CANSLRFRGSSGNEQYF.

This clonotype has ten or more counts. The gene calls are TRBV12-3 or TRBV12-4 and TRBJ1-6; D ambiguous. CDR3 length: 15 amino acids. The germline V and J ends were trimmed by 3 bases and 3 bases, with 9 bases remaining between them. CDR3 in amino acids: CASSFKGRYNSPLHF. DNA of the CDR3: TGTGCCAGCAGTTTCAAGGGCCGCTATAATTCACCCCTCCACTTT.

This clonotype was seen ten or more times. The chain has TRBV11-1 and TRBJ2-1; D ambiguous. CDR1 is SGHAT and CDR2 is FQDESV in the germline V gene (reference sequence). V lost 6 bases to trimming and J lost 6 bases, with 9 bases between them. CDR3 length equals 12 residues. The CDR3 reads CASSQQGNEQFF. In nucleotides, the CDR3 is TGTGCCAGCAGTCAACAAGGCAATGAGCAGTTCTTC.

This clonotype has a count of ten or more. This sequence joins TRBV12-3 or TRBV12-4 and TRBJ1-5; maybe TRBD1 (5 bases). This CDR3 contains 13 residues. Trimming shortened V by 1 base and J by 6 bases, and 7 bases separated the two germline ends. The CDR3 region is CASSLGGGQPQHF. Written as DNA, the CDR3 is TGTGCCAGCAGTTTAGGGGGCGGTCAGCCCCAGCATTTT.

This clonotype was counted many times. This rearrangement joins TRBV6-1 to TRBJ2-7, with TRBD2 matching over 8 bases. CDR3 size: 15 residues. With 10 bases clipped from V and 0 bases from J, the junction kept 11 bases outside the gene matches. The germline V gene has CDR1 MNHNS and CDR2 SASEGT. CDR3 in amino acids: CAIPNERGPSYEQYF. The DNA of the CDR3 is TGTGCCATCCCGAACGAGCGGGGGCCCTCCTACGAGCAGTACTTC.

A few counts support this clonotype. The J gene is TRBJ2-1, the V gene TRBV18; D gene unclear. The germline V and J ends were trimmed by 2 bases and 0 bases, with 8 bases remaining between them. CDR3 length: 15 amino acids. Looked up from germline, CDR1 is KGHSH and CDR2 is LQKENI. CDR3 coding DNA: TGTGCCAGCTCACCATTTGCAAGCTCCTACAATGAGCAGTTCTTC. Translation gives CASSPFASSYNEQFF. The variable domain in full, with the rest retrieved from reference TRBV18 and TRBJ2-1, is NAGVMQNPRHLVRRRGQEARLRCSPMKGHSHVYWYRQLPEEGLKFMVYLQKENIIDESGMPKERFSAEFPKEGPSILRIQQVVRGDSAAYFCASSPFASSYNEQFFGPGTRLTVL.

This clonotype came up a few times. The chain combines TRBV7-2 with TRBJ1-1; D is undetermined. Trimming took off 1 base at V and 2 bases at J, with 11 bases between the two ends. The germline gives CDR1 SGHTA, CDR2 FQGNSA. The CDR3 sequence is 15 residues long. Here the CDR3 reads CASSLVSEVNTEAFF. Here the CDR3 DNA reads TGTGCCAGCAGCTTAGTCTCCGAGGTTAACACTGAAGCTTTCTTT.

This clonotype has just a few counts. The chain is built from TRBV7-2 and TRBJ2-7; D unresolved. The CDR3 is made up of 13 amino acids. Germline V gene sequence: CDR1 SGHTA, CDR2 FQGNSA. V shed 1 base and J shed 5 bases, with 9 bases lying between them. CDR3 in amino acids: CASSLGPYNEQYF. The CDR3, as DNA: TGTGCCAGCAGCTTAGGACCGTATAACGAGCAGTACTTC.

A few counts support this clonotype. The chain carries TRBV4-3 and TRBJ1-6; a weak D match, TRBD1 (6 bases). This CDR3 is built from 13 residues. With 4 bases removed from V and 12 bases from J, the gap between germline ends came to 13 bases. Germline CDR1 and CDR2: LGHNA and YSLEER. CDR3 nucleotides: TGCGCCAGCAGCCTGACTTCAGGGGAACCCCTCCACTTT. Encoded protein: CASSLTSGEPLHF.

This clonotype was detected many times. The chain joins TRBV20-1 to TRBJ2-1; perhaps TRBD1 as D (5 bases). With 0 bases removed from V and 8 bases from J, the gap between germline ends came to 17 bases. Germline-derived CDR1 and CDR2 are DFQATT and SNEGSKA (reference sequence). The CDR3 extends over 15 amino acids. CDR3 in amino acids: CSARDARRAEYEQFF. CDR3 bases: TGCAGTGCTAGAGATGCCCGCAGGGCAGAGTATGAGCAGTTCTTC.

The V gene is TRBV19, the J gene TRBJ2-1; 9 nucleotides agree with TRBD2. Germline CDR1 is LNHDA and CDR2 is SQIVND (reference sequence). The CDR3 totals 15 residues. V shed 10 bases, J shed 5 bases, and the junction held 12 bases outside the gene matches. This chain's CDR3 is CATSEAGGAHNEQFF. The CDR3 bases are TGTGCCACTTCTGAAGCGGGAGGCGCACACAATGAGCAGTTCTTC.

This clonotype occurred a few times. The chain joins TRBV12-3 or TRBV12-4 to TRBJ2-1; perhaps TRBD2 as D (6 bases). V was shortened by 6 bases and J by 2 bases, with 14 bases between the two germline ends. This CDR3 is built from 15 residues. CDR3 sequence (DNA): TGTGCCAGCAGGTACAGCGAGCGGGCCTACAATGAGCAGTTCTTC. Translating gives CASRYSERAYNEQFF.

This clonotype was seen a few times. J is TRBJ1-6 and V is TRBV20-1; 9 nucleotides agree with TRBD1. This CDR3 has 16 amino acids. CDR1 DFQATT and CDR2 SNEGSKA come from the germline V gene (reference sequence). Trimming took 6 bases from V and 3 from J; bases not matched to a gene: 9. CDR3: CSAERQGVGYNSPLHF. The DNA of the CDR3 is TGCAGTGCGGAACGACAGGGGGTCGGCTATAATTCACCCCTCCACTTT.

This clonotype was picked up many times. The V gene is TRBV7-3, the J gene TRBJ2-2, with no clear D. V was shortened by 0 bases and J by 9 bases, with 8 bases between the two germline ends. Germline lookup yields CDR1 SGHTA and CDR2 FQGTGA. This CDR3 has 13 residues. This CDR3 is CASSLTPDRELFF. The CDR3 DNA sequence: TGTGCCAGCAGCTTAACCCCGGACCGGGAGCTGTTTTTT.